This TCR beta chain was documented in a study of blood T cells in healthy people across ages. Findings and caveats of the study: Estimates drawn from one million T cells were deemed to understate diversity.

About this clonotype itself: Its antigen remains unknown. One junction end disagrees with the germline gene, perhaps due to a read error.

Using a J-beta primer mix together with a sample-barcoded 5' primer, a second PCR was run for roughly 6 to 12 cycles. TCRdb itself ran the 5' RACE reads through MiXCR, one entry per CDR3 protein. Among roughly 800,000 distinct CDR3 sequences, 20% to 25% were seen once, and the ten largest hold approximately 3.7%. This CDR3 comprises 12 residues. In addition, the sample was reused for a study of T cells of mothers and their children. That paper notes: Nine systemically healthy Caucasian donors: three mothers, six children. Compared with unrelated pairs, related mother-child pairs had slightly higher, non-significant overlap.

The chain links TRBV12-3 or TRBV12-4 to TRBJ1-2; D call uncertain. The specimen was blood. The sequence came from a boy aged 5-17 years in good health. DNA of the CDR3: TGTGCCAGCAGCCCTAATAACCATGGCTACACCTTC. Its translation: CASSPNNHGYTF.